Included here is one T cell receptor (beta chain) sequence, with context. This clonotype appeared a few times. Its antigen target is currently unknown. No qualities accompany the bases; no much larger clone lies one base away. The sample belongs to a study of Graves' ophthalmopathy and Graves' hyperthyroidism (dated by TCRdb to 2016 to 2019). For the study in its entirety: Peripheral blood samples were taken at the time of initial diagnosis, before any treatment was given. To tell Graves' ophthalmopathy apart from Graves' hyperthyroidism, and to predict which patients would progress to ophthalmopathy, the study relied on TCR beta repertoire signatures. In total, approximately 130 blood samples were TCR-sequenced: 40 to 45 ophthalmopathy, some 75 hyperthyroidism and around 17 hyperthyroidism-to-ophthalmopathy patients. T-cell repertoires of thyroid tissue and blood were compared in more than 5 hyperthyroidism patients. Once sampling was done, hyperthyroidism patients were given methimazole at a starting dose of 30 mg daily, while ophthalmopathy patients were given high-dose intravenous methylprednisolone. An independent validation cohort comprised roughly 20 hyperthyroidism patients and some 16 patients who later progressed from hyperthyroidism to ophthalmopathy. To explore V-J signatures that separate ophthalmopathy from hyperthyroidism, a discovery set of about 96 patients was enrolled, consisting of about 43 with ophthalmopathy and about 60 with stable hyperthyroidism. Findings and caveats that apply to the study as a whole: Among expanded thyroid clonotypes with frequency above 0.001, most also showed up in blood, which suggests that blood repertoires may reflect the thyroid immune response. In validation, the model predicted ophthalmopathy progression with 70.59% sensitivity and about 73% specificity; fewer than 15 predicted patients were CT-confirmed with GO in a median of about 7.1 months. Sample size was not statistically predetermined, and group allocation was not concealed from the investigators. In cross-validation, the 13-signature model distinguished ophthalmopathy from stable hyperthyroidism with just over 85% sensitivity and around 83% specificity, while in the test set the corresponding values were roughly 80% and 75%.

For repertoire sequencing, TCR beta CDR3 regions were amplified from RNA transcripts. HTBI primers and the Qiagen OneStep RT-PCR kit were used in a first-round RT-PCR, which was followed by a second-round multiplex PCR, size selection and purification. Libraries were sequenced on an Illumina HiSeq2000 using paired-end 100 bp reads. Per the source publication's procedure: SOAPnuke was used to process the reads, throwing out any read that had adapters, had uncalled bases, had a mean Phred below 15, or lacked an exact constant-primer or identifier match. COPE v1.2.5 was used to merge the high-quality paired reads. Clonotypes were defined as unique nucleotide sequences and were aligned to IMGT TRB V, D and J references using MiTCR v1.1. Analysis was restricted to V-J combinations with a frequency above 0.0001, which covered roughly 99% of repertoires. A TCR clonal expansion and chaos score per V-J combination was defined as the ratio of F50 clonal expansion to chaos observed in the TCRdist matrix. Welch's t-statistics and random forest were used to narrow the features down to more than 10 V-J combinations, which were then fed into a naive Bayes classifier. Thyroid-blood repertoire similarity was quantified with the Morisita-Horn index. TCRdb itself trimmed the public reads at Q25 with fastp, ran MiXCR and retained productive beta chains. For every CDR3 protein sequence, its rows merge into one entry that carries the most common genes and DNA. The V and J calls, along with clone size, are taken from TCRdb and not from the paper's own processing. The table for this sample lists more than 300,000 distinct CDR3 sequences; roughly a sixth of them were counted only once. 2.4% of the sample is held by the ten biggest clonotypes.

Hyperthyroidism was defined as stable when no progression to ophthalmopathy occurred within 18 months of follow-up. Hyperthyroidism patients were newly diagnosed, with disease duration under 2 months, and aged 18 to 65 years. Anyone with other autoimmune diseases, uncontrolled infections, pregnancy or lactation was excluded from the study. Clinical symptoms, serum thyroxine, TRAb, thyroid ultrasound and orbital computed tomography formed the basis of the diagnosis. Ficoll-Paque density gradient centrifugation was used to isolate PBMCs from 9.5 to 10 ml of fresh peripheral blood. Total RNA was extracted using Trizol reagent, and RNA quality was checked on an Agilent 2100 Bioanalyzer. CDR1 MRHNA and CDR2 SNTAGT were looked up in the germline V gene. V is cut by 2 bases and J by 6 bases, and the space between the germline ends is 14 bases. Inclusive of the bounding cysteine and phenylalanine, the CDR3 is 15 residues long. Only CDR3 DNA is held: 45 bases, read in frame from base 1.

The receptor was derived from an adult woman with stable Graves' hyperthyroidism. The chain couples TRBV6-4 to TRBJ2-1; the D element might be TRBD1 or TRBD2, as each aligns at 5 bases. The sequencing input was peripheral blood. For the CDR3, the sequence is CASSDGGTGGNEQFF. The base sequence is TGTGCCAGCAGTGACGGCGGAACTGGGGGCAATGAGCAGTTCTTC.